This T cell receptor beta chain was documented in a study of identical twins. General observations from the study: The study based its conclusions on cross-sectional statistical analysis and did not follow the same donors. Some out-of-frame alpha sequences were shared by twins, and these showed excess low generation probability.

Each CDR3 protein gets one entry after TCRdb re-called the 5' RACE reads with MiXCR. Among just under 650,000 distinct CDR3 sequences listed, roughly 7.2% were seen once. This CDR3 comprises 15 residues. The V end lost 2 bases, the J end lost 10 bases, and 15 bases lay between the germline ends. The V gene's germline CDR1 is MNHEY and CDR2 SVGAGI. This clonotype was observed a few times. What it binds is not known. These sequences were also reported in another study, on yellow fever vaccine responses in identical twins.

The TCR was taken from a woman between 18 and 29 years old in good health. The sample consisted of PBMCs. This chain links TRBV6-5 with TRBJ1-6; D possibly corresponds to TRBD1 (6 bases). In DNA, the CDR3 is TGTGCCAGCAGTTACGCCGTACAGGGTCGGTCACCCCTCCACTTT. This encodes CASSYAVQGRSPLHF.